This T cell receptor beta chain came from a study of beta chain features in type 1 diabetes. Study results and limitations: Naive, central memory and Treg TCRB repertoires appeared more alike in patients than in healthy donors. TCRB CDR3s from Type 1 diabetes patients were moderately but significantly shorter in all four CD4+ subsets.

CDR1 SNHLY and CDR2 FYNNEI come from the germline V gene. The V and J ends lost 7 bases and 4 bases respectively, with 11 bases between them. CDR3 length equals 13 residues. As for this clone: The antigen is unknown.

The whole isolated RNA underwent reverse transcription, so sequencing captured expressed TCRB transcripts. Libraries were prepared by immunoSEQ multiplex PCR; TCRdb keeps only in-frame clonotypes and omits some of them. The data contain roughly 140,000 clones, 9% to 12% of them singletons. The source material was central memory CD4+ T cells from blood. This chain links TRBV2 with TRBJ1-3; D unresolved. The TCR was taken from a young man with type 1 diabetes. The CDR3 sequence is CASMSGTGNTIYF. The CDR3 DNA follows: TGTGCCAGCATGAGCGGCACGGGAAACACCATATATTTT.